This entry describes one TCR beta chain. The data originate from a study of cytomegalovirus exposure and HLA in healthy donors. PCR involved 60 Vbeta and 13 Jbeta primers. The table came from immunoSEQ multiplex PCR; TCRdb's copy has only in-frame clones and leaves some out. This sample yields 85,000 to 100,000 clones, of which more than 75% are seen a single time; 7.5% to 9.5% belongs to the top ten. The CDR3 length is 14 residues. Losses at the gene ends were 4 bases for V and 2 bases for J; bases not matched to a gene: 3. CDR1 and CDR2 (germline): SGHDT, YYEEEE. Sequencing input: PBMCs. This chain links TRBV5-6 with TRBJ2-7; 10 positions match TRBD2. The TCR was taken from a human donor in good health. The chain's CDR3 is CASSGGLAAYEQYF. The CDR3 DNA reads as TGTGCCAGCAGCGGAGGACTAGCGGCCTACGAGCAGTACTTC. Full variable domain (remainder filled in from reference TRBV5-6 and TRBJ2-7): DAGVTQSPTHLIKTRGQQVTLRCSPKSGHDTVSWYQQALGQGPQFIFQYYEEEERQRGNFPDRFSGHQFPNYSSELNVNALLLGDSALYLCASSGGLAAYEQYFGPGTRLTVT.